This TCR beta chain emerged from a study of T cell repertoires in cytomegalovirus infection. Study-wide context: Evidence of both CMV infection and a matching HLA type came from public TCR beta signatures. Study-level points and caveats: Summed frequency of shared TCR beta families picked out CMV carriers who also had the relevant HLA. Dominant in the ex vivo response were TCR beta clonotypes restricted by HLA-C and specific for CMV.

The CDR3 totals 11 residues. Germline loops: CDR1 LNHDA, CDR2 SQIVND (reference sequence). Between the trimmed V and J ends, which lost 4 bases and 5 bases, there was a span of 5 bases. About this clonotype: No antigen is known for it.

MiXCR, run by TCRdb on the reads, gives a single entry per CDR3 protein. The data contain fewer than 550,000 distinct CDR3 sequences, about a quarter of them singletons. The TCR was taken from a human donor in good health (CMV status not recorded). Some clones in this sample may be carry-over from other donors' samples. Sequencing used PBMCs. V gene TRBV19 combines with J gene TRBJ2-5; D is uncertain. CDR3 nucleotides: TGTGCCAGTAGTAAAGAGGAGACCCAGTACTTC. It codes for CASSKEETQYF.